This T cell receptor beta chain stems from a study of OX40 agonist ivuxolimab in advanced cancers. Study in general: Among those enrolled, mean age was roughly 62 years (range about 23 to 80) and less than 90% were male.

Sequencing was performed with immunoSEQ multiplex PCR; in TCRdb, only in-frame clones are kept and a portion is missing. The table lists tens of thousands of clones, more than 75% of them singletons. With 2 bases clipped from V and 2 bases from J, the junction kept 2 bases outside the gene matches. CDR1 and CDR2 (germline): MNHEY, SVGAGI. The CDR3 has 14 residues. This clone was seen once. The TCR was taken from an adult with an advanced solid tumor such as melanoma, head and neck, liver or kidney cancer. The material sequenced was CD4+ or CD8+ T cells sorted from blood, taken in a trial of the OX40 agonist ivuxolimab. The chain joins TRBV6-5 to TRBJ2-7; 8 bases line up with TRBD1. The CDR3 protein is CASSYPTGAYEQYF. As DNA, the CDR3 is TGTGCCAGCAGTTACCCGACAGGGGCCTACGAGCAGTACTTC.